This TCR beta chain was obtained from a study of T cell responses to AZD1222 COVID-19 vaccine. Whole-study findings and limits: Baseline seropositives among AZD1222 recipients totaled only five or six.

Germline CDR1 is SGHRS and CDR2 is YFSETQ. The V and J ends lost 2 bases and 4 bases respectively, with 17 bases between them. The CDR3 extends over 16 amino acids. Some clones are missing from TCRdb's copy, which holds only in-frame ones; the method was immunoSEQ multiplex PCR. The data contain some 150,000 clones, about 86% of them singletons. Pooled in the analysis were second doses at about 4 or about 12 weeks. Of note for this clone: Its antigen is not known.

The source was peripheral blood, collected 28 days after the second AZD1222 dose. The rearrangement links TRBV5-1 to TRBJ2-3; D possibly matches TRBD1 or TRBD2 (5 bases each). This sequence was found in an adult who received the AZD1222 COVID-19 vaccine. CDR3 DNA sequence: TGCGCCAGCAGCTTAGAGGGGCCGAGGGTGCCAGATACGCAGTATTTT. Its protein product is CASSLEGPRVPDTQYF.